This TCR beta chain originates from a study of blood T cell repertoires in COVID-19. Across the study: The United States, Italy and Spain supplied acute and convalescent COVID-19 samples. PBMCs, B-cell-depleted T cells, or T cells were the source of the cDNA or gDNA that made up the material.

Donors were grouped by their self-reported clinical history. For recovered donors of Cohort 3, there were two negative PCRs, clearance, or symptom resolution. The CDR3 spans 16 residues. V was clipped by 3 bases and J by 10 bases; unmatched bases: 9. Germline CDR1 SEHNR, CDR2 FQNEAQ (reference sequence). Using immunoSEQ multiplex PCR, the repertoire was profiled, and TCRdb retains in-frame clones only, with some absent. Of a few hundred thousand clones listed, 88% are singletons. The clonotype originates from a woman under 30 who had recovered from COVID-19. Sequencing used PBMCs or T cells enriched from blood (not recorded which). This chain joins TRBV7-9 and TRBJ2-1; 13 bases agree with TRBD2. The CDR3 sequence is CASSLPGLAGLGEQFF. DNA of the CDR3: TGTGCCAGCAGCTTGCCGGGACTAGCGGGGCTGGGGGAGCAGTTCTTC.